This section outlines one T cell receptor beta chain sequence together with its context. The target of this receptor is not known. It has no much larger one-base neighbor in the sample; base qualities were not kept. The sample carries other DNA sequences with the same CDR3. These data are taken from a study of T cell responses to AZD1222 COVID-19 vaccine (dated by TCRdb to about 2021). Regarding the study in general: AZD1222 recipients whose second dose came at about 4 weeks and those whose second dose came at about 12 weeks were combined into one group, since spike-specific TCR depth and breadth did not differ between the two schedules. A total of 230 or so trial participants underwent TCR sequencing, of whom about 210 received two doses of AZD1222 and some 26 received two doses of the MenACWY control vaccine. Trial participants were enrolled by age into subgroups of 18-55, 56-69 and 70-plus years, and around 150, 29 and 61 TCR-sequenced participants, respectively, were included in these subgroups.

The label giving this sample's time point can be read as: baseline before first vaccination. The vaccinee samples were drawn from two UK trials, COV001 and COV002, one of which was a single-blind randomized controlled phase 2/3 trial testing AZD1222 (ChAdOx1 nCoV-19) in healthy adults. For TCRbeta chain sequencing, PBMC samples were collected from trial participants at day 0 and at day 28 after the second dose. CDR1 and CDR2 are read off the germline V gene as SGHDT and YYEEEE. CDR3 length: 13 amino acids, cysteine to phenylalanine. This entry keeps only the CDR3 DNA: 39 bases, framed from base 1. V drops 0 bases and J drops 4 bases, leaving 8 bases in between. The CDR3 regions of human TCRbeta chains were analyzed by immunosequencing. For the original study's pipeline: TCRs in the repertoires were compared against a reference library of SARS-CoV-2-specific TCRs that had been generated with the MIRA antigen-specificity platform. Breadth was defined as the fraction of unique TCRs that were SARS-CoV-2-associated. Depth was defined as the fraction of total T cells that were SARS-CoV-2-associated. Using the MIRA data, each spike-specific TCR was mapped to the spike region that the TCR reacts to and placed in a CD4 or CD8 class. Log10-transformed breadth and depth values were compared by one-way ANOVA with Sidak's multiple comparisons tests. Entries here come from immuneACCESS through TCRdb and include only in-frame sequences with V and J called. Some clones fail to appear in such tables; in the studies checked, an unresolved V gene covers under half of the shortfall, and the cause of the remainder is unknown. The DNA gave D and trimming, while V, J and clone size come from that table. The sample table records 150,000 to 200,000 clones; roughly 92% of these occur just once. 1% to 1.5% of the sample is taken by the ten largest.

General study outcomes and caveats: Spike-specific TCR breadth and depth rose significantly after two AZD1222 doses compared with day 0 and with MenACWY recipients. Because no day 14 peak-response samples were available, the repertoires could be characterized only after the peak T cell response. Most participants were white British and females outnumbered males, and the authors suggested that clonal diversity may have been underestimated. Epitopes outside the regions mutated in the B.1.351 and B.1.1.7 variants were reportedly recognized by nearly half of the unique spike-specific TCRs. Only five to seven AZD1222 recipients were SARS-CoV-2 seropositive at baseline, limiting conclusions about previously exposed vaccinees. Vaccine-associated CD4 TCRs spanned the whole spike protein, with dominant responses in regions 160-218 and 743-854. In the small 56-69-year group, the increase in depth fell short of significance, most likely because of low power.

Specimen: peripheral blood, collected on day 0 of AZD1222 vaccination. The clonotype comes from an adult in good health. The chain was built from TRBV5-6 and TRBJ2-7; a weak D assignment points to TRBD2 (6 bases agree). The CDR3 corresponds to CASSLGGGYEQYF. The nucleotide sequence reads TGTGCCAGCAGCTTGGGTGGGGGGTACGAGCAGTACTTC.